This is a list of T cell receptor beta chains from one sample in a study of post-analysis software for immune sequencing data. Via MiXCR, TCRdb re-called the PCR reads, giving one row per CDR3 protein. The table includes a few hundred thousand distinct CDR3 sequences, about a third detected once. Material for sequencing was blood. The receptors were sampled from a girl between 5 and 17 years old with multiple sclerosis. The CDR3 runs from the conserved cysteine through the conserved F or W. Fields, in order: V gene, D gene, clone size, J gene, CDR3 DNA, CDR3 protein. The D gene is left open where the match is weak. Expanded clones are given a class, and other clones once, few, many or no size at all.

>TRBV10-3|-|-|TRBJ2-7
TGTGCCATCGGGGGGGGCGACTCGGACAGGGTAAACGAGCAGTACTTC
CAIGGGDSDRVNEQYF
>TRBV7-8|TRBD2|-|TRBJ2-3
TGTGCCAGCAGCTTAACCCTTAGCGGGGAGGGGGGGGATACGCAGTATTTT
CASSLTLSGEGGDTQYF
>TRBV5-1|TRBD1|-|TRBJ1-2
TGCGCCAGCAGCTTGAGGACAGGGCAAGGCTACACCTTC
CASSLRTGQGYTF
>TRBV6-5|-|few|TRBJ2-7
TGTGCCAGCAGTTACCAGGGCCGCACCTACGAGCAGTACTTC
CASSYQGRTYEQYF
>TRBV6-2/TRBV6-3|TRBD1|-|TRBJ2-7
TGTGCCAGCACCGGGACAGGGACTCTGGGCGAGCAGTACTTC
CASTGTGTLGEQYF
>TRBV20-1|-|-|TRBJ2-7
TGCAGTGCTCCCCGGGCGGGTACAGGGATCTCCTACGAGCAGTACTTC
CSAPRAGTGISYEQYF
>TRBV27|TRBD2|-|TRBJ2-4
TGTGCCAGCAGTCCCGGGACTAGCGGTTATAAAAACATTCAGTACTTC
CASSPGTSGYKNIQYF
>TRBV20-1|-|-|TRBJ2-5
TGCAGTGCCAGACAGGAGACCCAGTACTTC
CSARQETQYF
>TRBV5-1|TRBD1|-|TRBJ1-2
TGCGCCAGCAGCTTGGTCGGGGACAGTACAGTCTTCTATGGCTACACCTTC
CASSLVGDSTVFYGYTF
>TRBV29-1|-|-|TRBJ1-2
TGCAGCGTCGATCTTAAAACAGCGAACTATGGCTACACCTTC
CSVDLKTANYGYTF
>TRBV7-2|-|few|TRBJ2-3
TGTGCCAGCAGCCCTGGGAGACATACGCAGTATTTT
CASSPGRHTQYF
>TRBV7-8|-|few|TRBJ2-5
TGTGCCAGCAGCTTAGTCGGTTGGGACAACTCGGGGTACGAGACCCAGTACTTC
CASSLVGWDNSGYETQYF
>TRBV7-9|-|-|TRBJ2-3
TGTGCAACCGCTGGCCTTCGGGGCGCTAGCACAGATACGCAGTATTTT
CATAGLRGASTDTQYF
>TRBV4-2|-|few|TRBJ2-1
TGTGCCAGCAGCCAAGATGCCGGGGGGCCCTACAATGAGCAGTTCTTC
CASSQDAGGPYNEQFF
>TRBV9|TRBD1|few|TRBJ2-1
TGTGCCAGCAGCTTAAGGGGGGACAGGTCGGTCGAGCAGTTCTTC
CASSLRGDRSVEQFF
>TRBV6-6|-|few|TRBJ1-1
TGTGCCAGCAGCCAAAATAACCCTGAAGCTTTCTTT
CASSQNNPEAFF
>TRBV6-2/TRBV6-3|TRBD2|few|TRBJ2-7
TGTGCCAGCAGTTCGGGGGGTTCACGCTCCTACGAGCAGTACTTC
CASSSGGSRSYEQYF
>TRBV20-1|-|few|TRBJ2-7
TGCAGTGCCGGAAGAGACGCCTCCGGGCCAGGCTACGAGCAGTACTTC
CSAGRDASGPGYEQYF
>TRBV7-9|TRBD2|-|TRBJ2-3
TGTGCCAGCAGCAGTAGCGGGGGGGCGGATACGCAGTATTTT
CASSSSGGADTQYF
>TRBV6-2/TRBV6-3|-|-|TRBJ1-2
TGTGCCAGCACAACACCGGGGGATGGCTACACCTTC
CASTTPGDGYTF
>TRBV12-3/TRBV12-4|-|few|TRBJ2-3
TGTGCCAGCAGCCCTTGGGACACAGATACGCAGTATTTT
CASSPWDTDTQYF
>TRBV10-3|-|-|TRBJ1-2
TGTGCCACCAGGGAACTGGAAAACTATGGCTACACCTTC
CATRELENYGYTF
>TRBV28|TRBD1|few|TRBJ2-1
TGTGCCAGCACCCCTCACGCCCCAGGGGGTGACAATGAGCAGTTCTTC
CASTPHAPGGDNEQFF
>TRBV6-6|TRBD1|-|TRBJ2-5
TGTGCCAGCAGCCTACGGGACAGGGCGGGTGAGACCCAGTACTTC
CASSLRDRAGETQYF
>TRBV3-1|-|once|TRBJ1-5
TGTGCCAGCAGCCAAACGGGGAACGCCAATCAGCCCCAGCATTTT
CASSQTGNANQPQHF
>TRBV15|-|few|TRBJ1-2
TGTGCCACCAGCAGATGGACGGGAAACTATGGCTACACCTTC
CATSRWTGNYGYTF
>TRBV9|TRBD2|-|TRBJ2-3
TGTGCCAGCAGGCCGTTGACTAGCGGGGGCACAGATACGCAGTATTTT
CASRPLTSGGTDTQYF
>TRBV13|TRBD1|-|TRBJ2-7
TGTGCCAGCAGCCCCAGACAGGGGGCGGACGCCGAGCAGTACTTC
CASSPRQGADAEQYF
>TRBV6-5|TRBD1|-|TRBJ1-4
TGTGCCAGCAGTCCAGACAGGGGGATGACTAATGAAAAACTGTTTTTT
CASSPDRGMTNEKLFF
>TRBV6-2/TRBV6-3|TRBD2|once|TRBJ2-1
TGTGCCAGCAGTTACACGGCCGGGGGGGCCTACAATGAGCAGTTCTTC
CASSYTAGGAYNEQFF
>TRBV5-1|-|few|TRBJ2-1
TGCGCCAGCAGCTTCCTTACCGGGATGAACGGCAATGAGCAGTTCTTC
CASSFLTGMNGNEQFF
>TRBV7-2|TRBD2|-|TRBJ2-5
TGTGCCAGCAGCTATACTAGCGGGGGGGCAGGAGAGACCCAGTACTTC
CASSYTSGGAGETQYF
>TRBV15|-|-|TRBJ2-3
TGTGCCACCAGCAGAGATCCCGAGGATACGCAGTATTTT
CATSRDPEDTQYF
>TRBV28|TRBD1|once|TRBJ1-4
TGTGCCAGCAGTTTATTTCAGGGGGCGGGAGAAAAACTGTTTTTT
CASSLFQGAGEKLFF
>TRBV15|-|-|TRBJ2-7
TGTGCCACCAGCACGTCCGGGGCAGATCGATTCTACGAGCAGTACTTC
CATSTSGADRFYEQYF
>TRBV7-9|TRBD1|-|TRBJ2-7
TGTGCCAGCAGCTTATCCCAACGGACAGGGAACTCCTACGAGCAGTACTTC
CASSLSQRTGNSYEQYF